The following is a T cell receptor (beta chain) sequence with its context. The protocol was immunoSEQ multiplex PCR, while the TCRdb copy is restricted to in-frame clones and leaves out a portion. This sample has 70,000 or so clones, with around 90% found just once. This specimen comes from a study of T cell changes during pregnancy in multiple sclerosis. The CDR3 runs to 15 residues. The germline gives CDR1 MDHEN, CDR2 SYDVKM. Trimming cost V 4 bases and J 5 bases, with 17 bases left between them. The chain combines TRBV28 with TRBJ1-1; D might be TRBD1 (6 bases). This TCR was sampled from a female donor with multiple sclerosis, enrolled in a pregnancy study. Sequencing was performed on CD4+ T cells from peripheral blood mononuclear cells, taken after pregnancy. For the CDR3, the DNA is TGTGCCAGCAGTTCGATTGGGGGGGCCGATACTGAAGCTTTCTTT. This codes for CASSSIGGADTEAFF.